The 25 T cell receptor beta chains given below trace back to one sample, sequenced in a study of blood T cells in healthy people across ages. The authors ran a second PCR of roughly 6 to 12 cycles using a sample-barcoded 5' primer and a J-beta primer mix. MiXCR was run by TCRdb on the 5' RACE reads, yielding one entry per CDR3 protein. The repertoire holds some 860,000 distinct CDR3 sequences, with about 56% as singletons. The sequencing sample was made of blood. The receptors stem from a middle-aged man in good health.

The chain employs TRBV5-1 and TRBJ1-1; possible D gene TRBD1, 5 bases. The V end lost 3 bases, the J end lost 0 bases, and 9 bases lay between the germline ends. Germline assignment: CDR1 SGHRS and CDR2 YFSETQ. The CDR3 sequence is 14 residues long. The CDR3 nucleotides read TGCGCCAGCAGCTGGAAGGGGATGAACACTGAAGCTTTCTTT. Protein sequence: CASSWKGMNTEAFF.

The chain has TRBV9 and TRBJ2-1, with D possibly called TRBD1 or TRBD2 (6 bases each). The CDR3 is 16 amino acids. V was cut by 2 bases and J by 5 bases, with 17 bases left in between. Germline lookup yields CDR1 SGDLS and CDR2 YYNGEE. CDR3 DNA sequence: TGTGCCAGCAGCGTGGGGGCCCGGGGGCCCGACAATGAGCAGTTCTTC. Amino acids: CASSVGARGPDNEQFF. Supplemented by reference TRBV9 and TRBJ2-1, the full variable domain reads DSGVTQTPKHLITATGQRVTLRCSPRSGDLSVYWYQQSLDQGLQFLIQYYNGEERAKGNILERFSAQQFPDLHSELNLSSLELGDSALYFCASSVGARGPDNEQFFGPGTRLTVL.

V usage is TRBV6-2 or TRBV6-3 and J usage is TRBJ2-5, with TRBD1 matching 8 bases. CDR3 size: 16 residues. Looked up from germline, CDR1 is MNHEY and CDR2 is SVGEGT. V shed 4 bases, J shed 4 bases, and the junction held 11 bases outside the gene matches. CDR3: CASSSQQGAGLETQYF. CDR3 nucleotides: TGTGCCAGCAGTTCTCAGCAGGGGGCCGGGTTAGAGACCCAGTACTTC.

The rearrangement joins TRBV7-2 to TRBJ2-4; possible D gene TRBD2, 5 bases. TRBJ2-5 matches the DNA end more closely, so the J call is doubtful. Germline V CDR1 and CDR2: SGHTA, FQGNSA. CDR3 size: 14 residues. CDR3 sequence (DNA): TGTGCCAGCAGCTGGAGGCTGCGGGAAGAGACCCAGTACTTC. The encoded protein is CASSWRLREETQYF.

This clonotype was found many times. A much larger clone differs from this one at a single base, so this may be a read error. The J gene is TRBJ2-5, the V gene TRBV29-1, with 8 bases fitting TRBD2. The germline V gene encodes CDR1 SQVTM and CDR2 ANQGSEA. V was pared by 4 bases and J by 11 bases, with 24 bases of the junction left unmatched. CDR3 length equals 17 residues. CDR3: CSVGMGELGGAPGEQYF. DNA of the CDR3: TGCAGCGTTGGTATGGGGGAACTCGGGGGGGCCCCGGGTGAGCAGTACTTC.

A few counts support this clonotype. Written as DNA, the CDR3 is TGTGCCAGCAGCCAGAGCGGGAGTCTGGACGAGCAGTACTTC. It codes for CASSQSGSLDEQYF. The V call is TRBV9, the J call TRBJ2-7, with 8 bases aligning to TRBD2. Looked up from germline, CDR1 is SGDLS and CDR2 is YYNGEE. CDR3 length equals 14 residues. The V gene end was trimmed by 4 bases and the J gene end by 5 bases; junction bases not matched to a gene: 8.

The chain carries TRBV9 and TRBJ2-5; D is unclear. Deletions cut 7 bases from V and 1 base from J, with 17 bases between. CDR1 SGDLS and CDR2 YYNGEE come from the germline V gene. The CDR3 consists of 15 residues. Here the CDR3 DNA reads TGTGCCAGCGGGGTAACTACAGCATCCCAAGAGACCCAGTACTTC. It translates to CASGVTTASQETQYF.

The chain links TRBV12-3 or TRBV12-4 to TRBJ2-2; unclear D gene. The ends were cut back, 3 bases at V and 7 bases at J, with 18 bases in the middle. The CDR3 spans 16 residues. CDR3 nucleotides: TGTGCCAGCAGTTTCCCCAACGTGGCATCCGTCGGGGAGCTGTTTTTT. Its translation: CASSFPNVASVGELFF.

This clonotype has a handful of counts. The chain joins TRBV11-2 to TRBJ2-3; D possibly corresponds to TRBD2 (6 bases). The CDR3 covers 13 residues. Germline lookup yields CDR1 SGHAT and CDR2 FQNNGV. Trimming shortened V by 3 bases and J by 6 bases, and 10 bases separated the two germline ends. The CDR3 region is CASSFGGFDTQYF. In DNA form, the CDR3 reads TGTGCCAGCAGCTTCGGAGGGTTCGATACGCAGTATTTT.

The genes are TRBV24-1 and TRBJ2-5; D may be TRBD2 (6 bases). The CDR3 sequence is 14 residues long. V lost 6 bases and J lost 7, with 17 bases in between. CDR1 and CDR2 (germline): KGHDR, SFDVKD. CDR3: CATSRGVRDRTQYF. Here the CDR3 DNA reads TGTGCCACCAGTCGCGGGGTGAGGGACCGGACCCAGTACTTC.

V is TRBV7-2 and J is TRBJ1-2, with 7 bases lining up with TRBD1. Losses at the gene ends were 5 bases for V and 8 bases for J; bases not matched to a gene: 11. This CDR3 region has 14 residues. In germline, CDR1 is SGHTA, CDR2 FQGNSA. The CDR3 DNA follows: TGTGCCAGCAGCCTAAACACAGGGGTTCGCGGCTACACCTTC. This translates into CASSLNTGVRGYTF.

V usage is TRBV12-5 and J usage is TRBJ2-1, with D possibly being TRBD2 (6 bases). This CDR3 has 19 residues. V lost 0 bases and J lost 0, with 18 bases in between. The germline V gene encodes CDR1 LGHNT and CDR2 FRNRAP. The CDR3 here is CASGLVLSRGASSYNEQFF. The CDR3 DNA sequence: TGTGCTAGTGGTTTGGTATTAAGTCGCGGGGCCAGCTCCTACAATGAGCAGTTCTTC. The full variable domain, its missing parts supplied by reference TRBV12-5 and TRBJ2-1, is DARVTQTPRHKVTEMGQEVTMRCQPILGHNTVFWYRQTMMQGLELLAYFRNRAPLDDSGMPKDRFSAEMPDATLATLKIQPSEPRDSAVYFCASGLVLSRGASSYNEQFFGPGTRLTVL.

This clonotype was seen just once. The V call is TRBV21-1, the J call TRBJ2-5; TRBD2 is the table's D call, not checked against the DNA. TRBV21-1 represents a pseudogene. The CDR3 spans 14 residues. For the CDR3, the DNA is TGTGCCAGCAGCACAATCGGGAGGGAAGAGACCCAGTACTTC. Its translation: CASSTIGREETQYF.

In its sample, this clonotype was seen once. V gene TRBV2 combines with J gene TRBJ2-5, with TRBD2 matching 11 bases. This CDR3 comprises 18 residues. J lost 11 bases, V lost 7 bases, and 24 bases had no gene match. Germline-derived CDR1 and CDR2 are SNHLY and FYNNEI. CDR3 DNA sequence: TGTGCCAGCAAAAGGACTAGCGGGCCCACACGATACTTAAATGAGCAGTACTTC. Its protein is CASKRTSGPTRYLNEQYF.

V usage is TRBV7-6 and J usage is TRBJ2-6; D uncertain. With 1 base removed from V and 2 bases from J, the gap between germline ends came to 6 bases. This CDR3 spans 15 amino acids. In germline, CDR1 is SGHVS, CDR2 FNYEAQ. CDR3 sequence reads: CASSLGWAGANVLTF. The CDR3 region has the DNA TGTGCCAGCAGCTTAGGATGGGCTGGGGCCAACGTCCTGACTTTC. Full variable domain (outside the CDR3, taken from reference TRBV7-6 and TRBJ2-6): GAGVSQSPRYKVTKRGQDVALRCDPISGHVSLYWYRQALGQGPEFLTYFNYEAQQDKSGLPNDRFSAERPEGSISTLTIQRTEQRDSAMYRCASSLGWAGANVLTFGAGSRLTVL.

The chain is built from TRBV11-1 and TRBJ1-1; no clear D. The V gene's germline CDR1 is SGHAT and CDR2 FQDESV (reference sequence). This CDR3 comprises 15 residues. The V and J ends lost 3 bases and 4 bases respectively, with 15 bases between them. CDR3 in DNA: TGTGCCAGCAGCTTTGTATCGTATAAGGGCACTGAAGCTTTCTTT. It yields the protein CASSFVSYKGTEAFF.

The table lists this clonotype with a few counts. This CDR3 is CASSFGGRDYGYTF. The CDR3 nucleotides are TGTGCCAGCAGTTTTGGGGGGCGAGACTATGGCTACACCTTC. This chain uses TRBV12-3 or TRBV12-4 with TRBJ1-2; D is possibly TRBD1 (6 bases). V shed 3 bases and J shed 3 bases, with 11 bases lying between them. The CDR3 runs to 14 residues.

The rearrangement joins TRBV2 to TRBJ2-7, with unresolved D. CDR1 is SNHLY and CDR2 is FYNNEI in the germline V gene. Trimming removed 8 bases at V and 4 bases at J, with 18 bases between. The CDR3 sequence is 14 residues long. The CDR3 DNA reads as TGTGCCAGCTCTGGTTCCGAGAGGCGATACGAGCAGTACTTC. It specifies CASSGSERRYEQYF.

This clonotype was observed many times. The chain recombines TRBV29-1 with TRBJ2-5; no clear D gene. The V and J ends lost 2 bases and 3 bases respectively, with 7 bases between them. CDR3 length: 12 amino acids. Germline V gene lookup returns CDR1 SQVTM and CDR2 ANQGSEA. The CDR3 DNA follows: TGCAGCGTTGAACTACTTGAAGAGACCCAGTACTTC. Amino acids: CSVELLEETQYF.

This rearrangement joins TRBV24-1 to TRBJ2-3; 7 positions agree with TRBD2. Germline values: CDR1 KGHDR, CDR2 SFDVKD. V shed 9 bases, J shed 5 bases, and the junction held 16 bases outside the gene matches. The CDR3 has 16 amino acids. The CDR3 region is CATGSNRAGEEDTQYF. CDR3 coding DNA: TGTGCCACCGGGAGTAATAGGGCGGGAGAGGAAGATACGCAGTATTTT.

This clonotype has a handful of counts. The chain joins TRBV10-3 to TRBJ2-5, with 8 nucleotides matching TRBD2. The length of the CDR3 is 15 residues. The germline CDR1 and CDR2 sequences are ENHRY and SYGVKD. Losses at the gene ends were 6 bases for V and 5 bases for J; bases not matched to a gene: 11. This CDR3 reads CAIRRTSGEGETQYF. The CDR3 DNA is TGTGCCATCAGGAGAACTAGCGGAGAGGGGGAGACCCAGTACTTC.

The chain recombines TRBV5-1 with TRBJ2-7, with 9 bases matching TRBD1. Trimming took 2 bases from V and 6 from J; bases not matched to a gene: 18. The length of the CDR3 is 18 residues. Germline V gene data show CDR1 as SGHRS and CDR2 as YFSETQ. DNA for the CDR3: TGCGCCAGCAGCTTCTTCCACACTCCGGGACAGGGACTTGCCGAGCAGTACTTC. Translating it yields CASSFFHTPGQGLAEQYF.

A few counts support this clonotype. The chain joins TRBV5-1 to TRBJ2-3, with 10 bases matching TRBD2. CDR1 and CDR2 (germline): SGHRS, YFSETQ. The CDR3 loop spans 15 amino acids. V lost 3 bases to trimming and J lost 4 bases; unmatched junction nucleotides: 5. For the CDR3, the DNA is TGCGCCAGCAGCTCGGCTAGCGGGAGCGCAGATACGCAGTATTTT. Amino acids: CASSSASGSADTQYF.

The rearrangement links TRBV14 to TRBJ2-7; no definite D call. CDR1 is SGHDN, CDR2 FVKESK, per germline. Trimming took 3 bases from V and 5 from J, leaving 17 bases between them. This CDR3 is 15 amino acids long. In DNA, the CDR3 is TGTGCCAGCAGCCATTTAACTGAGAGCTCTAACGAGCAGTACTTC. It is translated as CASSHLTESSNEQYF.

J is TRBJ2-7 and V is TRBV28, with 9 bases fitting TRBD1. The CDR3 length is 16 residues. CDR1 MDHEN and CDR2 SYDVKM come from the germline V gene. V lost 2 bases and J lost 6; bases outside the gene matches: 11. The DNA for the CDR3 is TGTGCCAGCAGTTTAGCCCAAGGACAGGGGCTAGGCGAGCAGTACTTC. Translating it yields CASSLAQGQGLGEQYF.